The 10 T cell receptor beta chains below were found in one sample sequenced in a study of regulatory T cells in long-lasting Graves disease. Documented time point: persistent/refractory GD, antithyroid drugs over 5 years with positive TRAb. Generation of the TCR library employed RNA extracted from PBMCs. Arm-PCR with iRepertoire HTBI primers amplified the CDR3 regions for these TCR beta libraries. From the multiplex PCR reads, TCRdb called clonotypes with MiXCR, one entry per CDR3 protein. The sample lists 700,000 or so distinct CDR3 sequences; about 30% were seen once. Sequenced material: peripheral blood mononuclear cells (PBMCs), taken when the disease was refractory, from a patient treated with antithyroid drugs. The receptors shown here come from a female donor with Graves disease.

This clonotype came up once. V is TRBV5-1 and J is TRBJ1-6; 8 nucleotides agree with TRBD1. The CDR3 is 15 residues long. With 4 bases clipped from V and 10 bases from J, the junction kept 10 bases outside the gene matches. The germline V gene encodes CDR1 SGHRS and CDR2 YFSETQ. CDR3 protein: CASSPGTGGGSPLHF. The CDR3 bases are TGCGCCAGCAGCCCGGGGACAGGAGGAGGGTCACCCCTCCACTTT.

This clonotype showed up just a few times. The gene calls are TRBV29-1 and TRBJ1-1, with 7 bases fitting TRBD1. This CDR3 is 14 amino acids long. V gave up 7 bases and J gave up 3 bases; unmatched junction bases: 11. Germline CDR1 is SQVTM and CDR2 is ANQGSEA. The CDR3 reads CSGRPRGPDTEAFF. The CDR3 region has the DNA TGCAGCGGTCGTCCAAGGGGGCCCGACACTGAAGCTTTCTTT. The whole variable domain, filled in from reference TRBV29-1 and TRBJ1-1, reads SAVISQKPSRDICQRGTSLTIQCQVDSQVTMMFWYRQQPGQSLTLIATANQGSEATYESGFVIDKFPISRPNLTFSTLTVSNMSPEDSSIYLCSGRPRGPDTEAFFGQGTRLTVV.

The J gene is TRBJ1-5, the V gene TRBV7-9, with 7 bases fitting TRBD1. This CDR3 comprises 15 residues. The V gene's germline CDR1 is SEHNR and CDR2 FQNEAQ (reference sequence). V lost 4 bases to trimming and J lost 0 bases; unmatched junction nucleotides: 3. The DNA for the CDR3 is TGTGCCAGCAGCTCGCAGGGGGATAGCAATCAGCCCCAGCATTTT. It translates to CASSSQGDSNQPQHF.

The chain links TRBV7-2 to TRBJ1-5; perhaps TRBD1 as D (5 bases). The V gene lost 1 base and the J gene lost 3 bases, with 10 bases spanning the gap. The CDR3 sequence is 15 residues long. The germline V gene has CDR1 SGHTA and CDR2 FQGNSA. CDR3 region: CASSLDRIPNQPQHF. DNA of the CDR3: TGTGCCAGCAGCTTAGACAGGATCCCCAATCAGCCCCAGCATTTT.

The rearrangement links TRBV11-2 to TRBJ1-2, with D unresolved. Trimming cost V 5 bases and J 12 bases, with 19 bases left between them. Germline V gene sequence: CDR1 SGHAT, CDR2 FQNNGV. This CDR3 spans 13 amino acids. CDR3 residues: CASSPGTQVLHTF. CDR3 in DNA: TGTGCCAGCAGCCCCGGAACCCAAGTTCTTCACACCTTC.

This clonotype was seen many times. The CDR3 nucleotides are TGTGCCAGCAACCCGTTTACGAACACTGAAGCTTTCTTT. Its protein is CASNPFTNTEAFF. The chain has TRBV2 and TRBJ1-1; D gene unclear. The V gene lost 7 bases and the J gene lost 1 base, with 10 bases spanning the gap. Germline V gene sequence: CDR1 SNHLY, CDR2 FYNNEI. The CDR3 spans 13 residues.

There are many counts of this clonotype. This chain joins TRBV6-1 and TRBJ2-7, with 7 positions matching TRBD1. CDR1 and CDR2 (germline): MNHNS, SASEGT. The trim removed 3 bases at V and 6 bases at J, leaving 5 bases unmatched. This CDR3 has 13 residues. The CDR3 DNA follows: TGTGCCAGCAGTGACGGGACAGCCCGCGAGCAGTACTTC. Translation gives CASSDGTAREQYF.

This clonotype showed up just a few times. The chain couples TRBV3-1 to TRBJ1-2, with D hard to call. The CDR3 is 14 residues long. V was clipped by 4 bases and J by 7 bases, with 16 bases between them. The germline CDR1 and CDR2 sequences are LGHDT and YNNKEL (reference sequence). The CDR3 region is CASSPKAEVAGYTF. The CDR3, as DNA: TGTGCCAGCAGCCCCAAAGCAGAGGTTGCTGGCTACACCTTC.

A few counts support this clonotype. The CDR3 loop is CASRRGRGANTGELFF. The CDR3 DNA reads as TGTGCCAGCAGACGAGGCCGGGGCGCGAACACCGGGGAGCTGTTTTTT. The V gene is TRBV28, the J gene TRBJ2-2; D assignment may be TRBD1 or TRBD2 (5 bases each). The CDR3 sequence is 16 residues long. Germline assignment: CDR1 MDHEN and CDR2 SYDVKM. The V and J ends lost 6 bases and 0 bases respectively, with 14 bases between them. The full variable domain, in which reference TRBV28 and TRBJ2-2 provide the parts outside the CDR3, is DVKVTQSSRYLVKRTGEKVFLECVQDMDHENMFWYRQDPGLGLRLIYFSYDVKMKEKGDIPEGYSVSREKKERFSLILESASTNQTSMYLCASRRGRGANTGELFFGEGSRLTVL.

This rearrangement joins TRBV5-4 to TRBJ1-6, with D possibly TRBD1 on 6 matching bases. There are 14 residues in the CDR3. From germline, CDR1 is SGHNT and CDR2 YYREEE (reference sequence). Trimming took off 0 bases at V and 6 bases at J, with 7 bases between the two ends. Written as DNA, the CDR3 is TGTGCCAGCAGCTTGGGACAGGTTAATTCACCCCTCCACTTT. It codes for CASSLGQVNSPLHF.